The present T cell receptor beta chain was sequenced within a study of cytomegalovirus exposure and HLA in healthy donors. Study outcomes and limitations: For presence/absence analyses, sequencing depth was assumed to be roughly uniform across donors. According to a later analysis, most TCR beta chains associated with CMV appeared HLA-restricted.

A remark on this clone: Its antigen remains unknown.

Trimming took off 11 bases at V and 7 bases at J, with 18 bases between the two ends. CDR3 size: 14 residues. Germline CDR1 reads MNHNS; CDR2 reads SASEGT. The PCR employed 60 Vbeta primers together with 13 Jbeta primers. The data were produced by immunoSEQ multiplex PCR, yet TCRdb's version contains in-frame clones alone and is incomplete. The sample has 100,000 to 150,000 clones, around four fifths seen once. This clonotype originated in a boy between 2 and 10 years old in good health and CMV-seronegative. V and J are TRBV6-1 and TRBJ1-6, with D possibly matching TRBD1 (5 bases). Sequences were obtained from PBMCs. The CDR3 DNA reads as TGTGCCGGTTCGGGGGGTCAGGAGAATTCACCCCTCCACTTT. Protein product: CAGSGGQENSPLHF.